Following are 9 T cell receptor beta chains from one sample sequenced in a study of T cell responses to AZD1222 COVID-19 vaccine. Sequenced by immunoSEQ multiplex PCR; TCRdb stores in-frame clones only, minus some. The sample has some 150,000 clones, 90% to 95% seen once. Here the sequenced sample was peripheral blood, taken on day 0 of MenACWY control vaccination. The receptors shown here come from an adult in good health.

This clone showed up just once. The rearrangement links TRBV28 to TRBJ1-2; D perhaps matches TRBD1 (6 bases). The germline gives CDR1 MDHEN, CDR2 SYDVKM. This CDR3 has 12 residues. Trimming cost V 8 bases and J 2 bases, with 9 bases left between them. CDR3 nucleotides: TGTGCCAGCCGCGGACAGAACTATGGCTACACCTTC. Protein sequence: CASRGQNYGYTF.

V is TRBV6-4 and J is TRBJ1-2, with TRBD1 matching over 7 bases. The germline V gene has CDR1 MRHNA and CDR2 SNTAGT. The J segment lost 7 bases and the V segment lost 3 bases, leaving 11 bases of the junction unmatched. The CDR3 spans 15 residues. The CDR3 DNA reads TGTGCCAGCAGTGAAGAGGACAGGATTAAGTCTGGCTACACCTTC. Protein product: CASSEEDRIKSGYTF.

This rearrangement joins TRBV3-1 (or the pseudogene TRBV3-2) to TRBJ2-7, with D possibly being TRBD2 (6 bases). The V end lost 0 bases, the J end lost 4 bases, and 13 bases lay between the germline ends. CDR1 and CDR2 (germline): LGHDT, YNNKEL (reference sequence). CDR3 length: 15 residues. The DNA for the CDR3 is TGTGCCAGCAGCCAAGAGGCTAGCGAGGTGTACGAGCAGTACTTC. Translation: CASSQEASEVYEQYF.

The chain links TRBV30 to TRBJ2-1, with D possibly being TRBD2 (6 bases). With 2 bases removed from V and 14 bases from J, the gap between germline ends came to 19 bases. The CDR3 runs 13 residues. Per germline, CDR1 GTSNPN and CDR2 SVGIG (reference sequence). The CDR3 DNA follows: TGTGCCTGGAGTCCATCCCGGGAGATGGGGGAGTTCTTC. Its protein product is CAWSPSREMGEFF.

The rearrangement links TRBV7-3 to TRBJ2-1; D might be TRBD1 or TRBD2, each matching 6 bases. Trimming cost V 6 bases and J 2 bases, with 14 bases left between them. The germline V gene encodes CDR1 SGHTA and CDR2 FQGTGA. The CDR3 consists of 15 residues. CDR3 nucleotides: TGTGCCAGCAGGGAGTCCGGGGGCGCCTACAATGAGCAGTTCTTC. This gives the protein CASRESGGAYNEQFF. The full variable domain, with the rest looked up from reference TRBV7-3 and TRBJ2-1, is GAGVSQTPSNKVTEKGKYVELRCDPISGHTALYWYRQSLGQGPEFLIYFQGTGAADDSGLPNDRFFAVRPEGSVSTLKIQRTERGDSAVYLCASRESGGAYNEQFFGPGTRLTVL.

This clone has only one observation. This chain's CDR3 is CASSISRGQPQHF. Here the CDR3 DNA reads TGTGCCAGTAGTATATCCCGGGGACAGCCCCAGCATTTT. V is TRBV19 and J is TRBJ1-5; no reliable D call. CDR1 and CDR2 (germline): LNHDA, SQIVND (reference sequence). V lost 2 bases and J lost 7, with 9 bases in between. The CDR3 is 13 residues long.

The gene calls are TRBV4-2 and TRBJ2-1; no clear D gene. V shed 1 base and J shed 0 bases, with 4 bases lying between them. This CDR3 spans 14 amino acids. Germline CDR1 is LGHNA and CDR2 is YNFKEQ. The DNA of the CDR3 is TGTGCCAGCAGCCAAGTGGCCTCCTACAATGAGCAGTTCTTC. This translates into CASSQVASYNEQFF.

The J gene is TRBJ1-1, the V gene TRBV5-5; D possibly corresponds to TRBD1 (5 bases). The V and J ends lost 5 bases and 3 bases respectively, with 11 bases between them. This CDR3 contains 13 residues. Germline V gives CDR1 SGHKS, CDR2 YYEKEE (reference sequence). The CDR3 loop reads CASSFMGDTEAFF. The CDR3 coding sequence is TGTGCCAGCAGTTTCATGGGGGACACTGAAGCTTTCTTT.

The chain has TRBV9 and TRBJ2-2; the match to TRBD2 covers 9 bases. The CDR3 is 16 amino acids. Losses at the gene ends were 4 bases for V and 1 base for J; bases not matched to a gene: 5. CDR1 SGDLS and CDR2 YYNGEE come from the germline V gene. This CDR3 is CASSNLAGMNTGELFF. The DNA of the CDR3 is TGTGCCAGCAGCAATCTAGCGGGGATGAACACCGGGGAGCTGTTTTTT.